The source of this TCR beta chain is a study of blood T cell repertoires in COVID-19 (dated by TCRdb to 2020 to 2022). Regarding the research as a whole: Samples covering the acute and convalescent phases of COVID-19 were provided by collaborators in the United States, Italy and Spain. The material from the prospective study consisted of cDNA or gDNA derived from T cells, B-cell-depleted T cells, or PBMCs. Deeply sampled blood TCRbeta repertoires from subjects exposed to, actively infected with, or recovered from COVID-19 were included in the dataset. The repertoires were released in a freely available public database intended as a resource for research on the immune response to SARS-CoV-2. The samples were drawn from two sources: the first 160 participants of the ongoing ImmuneRACE study, and 950 to 1,500 subjects contributed by 6 global collaborators. Nearly every sample came with metadata listing a de-identified subject ID, COVID-19 status, age in years and sex. Where available, HLA class I and class II types were obtained from metadata supplied by the sample provider rather than from assay-based typing. The paper as a whole reports these results and caveats: How much clinical and demographic metadata was included differed by source and by participant, and the metadata was provided uncurated.

Taken from the germline V gene, the CDR1 and CDR2 loops are SGHTA and FQGTGA. Inclusive of the bounding cysteine and phenylalanine, the CDR3 is 13 residues long. The kept DNA is CDR3 alone, 39 bases in frame from the first base. Unmatched junction bases come to 3, with V trimmed by 7 bases and J by 7 bases. Each collaborating institution followed its own protocols to collect whole blood in K2EDTA tubes. For TCRbeta analysis, collaborators shipped samples in one of three forms: frozen whole blood, isolated PBMCs, or DNA extracted from either of those sample types. TCRbeta CDR3 regions were amplified from genomic DNA using the immunoSEQ Assay, a bias-controlled multiplex PCR. Under the source paper's analysis protocol: Nucleated cell counts per sample were estimated from amplification of reference gene primers within the assay. To quantify the absolute abundance of each unique TCRbeta CDR3 rearrangement, sequence reads were collapsed and filtered. For each sample, productive Simpson clonality was calculated by taking the square root of Simpson's diversity index across productive rearrangements. The table comes from immuneACCESS by way of TCRdb, which keeps in-frame sequences with V and J called. Part of the clones is missing from these tables; in studies checked, under half for an unresolved V gene and the rest for unknown reasons. V and J calls and clone size are copied from that table; D and trimming were computed from the DNA. In all, the sample holds about 110,000 clones, and about two thirds of those were seen once. Of the sample, roughly 2% is held by the ten largest clones.

As regards this clone: Its antigen remains unidentified. The input lacks base qualities; no much larger clone sits a single base away.

The chain is assembled from TRBV7-3 and TRBJ1-6, and TRBD1 aligns with 8 junction nucleotides. Sequencing was performed on peripheral blood. This TCR derives from a woman in her thirties or forties with acute or convalescent COVID-19. The DNA sequence reads TGTGCCAGCACCACAGGGGGGAATTCACCCCTCCACTTT. It translates to CASTTGGNSPLHF.